This T cell receptor (beta chain) was found in a study of cytomegalovirus exposure and HLA in healthy donors (dated by TCRdb to 2017 to 2019). For the study in its entirety: According to an earlier analysis of several hundred of the donors, some 170 million T cells yielded 117 million unique TCR beta sequences and 276 Gb of sequence data. A separate validation cohort of roughly 120 different subjects was used in addition to the approximately 610-subject first cohort. The aim of the study was to test whether cataloging public T cell receptors could identify signatures of past pathogen exposure. Rather than drawing on any new phenotypic data, the later analysis identified candidate immune exposures from TCR beta sequences and the way those sequences occurred across donors. The number of typed donors differed by locus: about 629-640 for A, B, C, DRB1 and DQB1; roughly 510 for DQA1; 606 for DPA1; and around 470 for DPB1. A later analysis re-analyzed previously published TCR beta repertoires from roughly 630 donors and added high-resolution HLA genotyping to study TCR occurrence patterns. Genome-wide SNP genotypes for about three fifths of the roughly 670 donors were used in a later genetic analysis, which treated that subset as a discovery cohort. The genetic ancestry cluster associated with self-reported Caucasian donors included roughly 84% of the roughly 390 genotyped donors. High-throughput TCR immunosequencing, statistical association of individual TCRs with disease status, and machine learning were combined to predict cytomegalovirus infection status. Roughly five DR-DQ haplotypes were treated as single units for association and clustering because of strong linkage in the cohort. To decide whether each TCR beta V gene segment behaved as functional or pseudogenic, an earlier analysis of nearly 600 of the donors relied on high-throughput TCR beta sequencing. All discovery cohort repertoires had been generated using a single sequencing platform. Roughly 320 gigabases of sequencing data and around 80 million unique TCR sequences made up an early release that covered approximately 650 HLA-typed donors. Donor age, sex, ethnicity and CMV serostatus were collected together with the repertoire data. The study profiled the T cell repertoires of 550 to 700 subjects by immunosequencing and related them to cytomegalovirus serostatus. HLA typing included class I and class II loci at four-digit resolution. Across approximately 420 genotyped donors of the cohort, an average of about 240,000 unique TCR beta nucleotide sequences per donor were sequenced, and approximately 19% of those sequences were non-productive. Study-wide conclusions, independent of this receptor: In vitro tests confirmed that three of the cytomegalovirus-associated TCR beta chains recognize cytomegalovirus antigens. According to a later genetic analysis, donors in an Asian-associated ancestry cluster had fewer N-insertions in productive TCRs than the roughly 660-donor mean. Specific HLA alleles were associated with over 15,000 TCR beta sequences at a false discovery rate of 0.05 in a later analysis. Roughly uniform sequencing depth across donors was assumed in presence/absence analyses, although this assumption may not hold. A later analysis found that most CMV-associated TCR beta chains appeared HLA-restricted, with HLA associations seemingly driven largely by CMV exposure. Immune exposure information for the cohort was limited to CMV serostatus. In a later analysis, HLA-associated TCR beta chains showed more clonal expansion and lower generation probabilities than non-associated chains that were equally common. The cohort was sequenced for TCR beta chains only, and without alpha or paired-chain data the features that could be detected were limited. Correlated functional status among segregating V segments might reflect linkage disequilibrium, but an unknown experimental factor could not be ruled out. An earlier analysis of approximately 600 of the donors showed that most TCR beta V segments appeared in productive rearrangements either about 87% or about 30% of the time, which broadly matched IMGT annotations. The study gave a list of 150 to 200 TCR beta chains associated with cytomegalovirus. Several of the top co-occurrence clusters appeared to be linked to parvovirus B19, influenza, CMV and Epstein-Barr virus, according to a later analysis. In both the original and validation cohorts, the classifier was reported to diagnose cytomegalovirus status with high specificity and sensitivity. A cluster of highly shared sequence variants was judged likely to represent a technical artifact of the sequencing pipeline. A further reported finding was that TCR beta sequences accurately predicted the HLA-A and HLA-B alleles for most subjects in the first cohort. While some public TCRs were present in many individuals, most TCR sequences turned up only very rarely across donors. Some IMGT-functional V segments, including TRBV6-2 and TRBV6-3, could not be distinguished by the 87-base-pair reads and were therefore excluded. HLA typing was unavailable for some donors at each locus, so association tests used only the typed subset. V-gene and J-gene trimming of TCR beta chains was associated with a missense DCLRE1C variant in a later genetic analysis, and the association was replicated in an independent cohort. Because counts were too low, approximately 18 rarely observed V segments, including chromosome 9 orphons, were excluded from the earlier analysis of around 640 of the donors. It was suggested by the authors that the approach could potentially be generalized to other disease states and immunological phenotypes. When HLA alleles, especially DR and DQ, strongly co-occurred, attributing TCR associations to individual alleles was difficult. In a later analysis, TCR association rates were found to vary across HLA loci, with the most associated TCRs seen for DRB1 alleles and the fewest for HLA-C alleles.

To note about this clone: Its antigen is not yet known. Base quality data are lacking; no much larger clone is found one base away.

The library relied on the immunoSEQ multiplex PCR assay. For the multiplex PCR, a mixture combining 60 forward primers for TCR Vbeta segments and 13 reverse primers for TCR Jbeta segments was used. A multiplex PCR assay on genomic DNA amplified the CDR3 region of rearranged TCR beta genes. The Illumina HiSeq System was used to sequence the amplified TCR beta libraries as 87-base-pair reads. The authors processed their data as follows. In a later analysis, roughly 80 million unique TCR beta chains were counted across the 500 to 850 repertoires, and around 10 million of these chains were shared by at least two donors. Raw reads were error-corrected and collapsed into unique sequences with a nearest-neighbor algorithm that merged closely related sequences to remove PCR and sequencing errors. To assign V, D and J gene segments, CDR3 sequences were aligned to IMGT reference sequences. For a sequence to be retained, a match of at least six nucleotides to both a V gene segment and a J gene segment was required. Rearrangements were called productive when the CDR3 lacked stop codons and stayed in frame with V and J; all others were non-productive. CDR3 was defined by IMGT convention, running from the second conserved V-encoded cysteine to the conserved J-encoded phenylalanine. The earlier analysis of some 600 of the donors excluded sequences that lacked an unambiguous match to a single V gene segment. An earlier analysis of a few hundred of the donors called V segments functional above 56.7% productive rearrangements and segregating when the between-donor standard deviation exceeded 5%. A statistical classification framework was built to diagnose cytomegalovirus status from the catalog of TCR beta chain sequences. V and J gene assignment, in a later analysis, came from comparing TCR nucleotide sequences with IMGT/GENE-DB human TR gene sequences. In a later analysis, CDR3 sequences and most-parsimonious VDJ recombination scenarios were assigned using the TCRdist pipeline. In a later analysis, each TCR beta chain was defined by its CDR3 amino acid sequence together with its V-gene family, and reads without a unique V-gene family were excluded. A later analysis removed 550 to 700 highly shared, low-generation-probability nucleotide sequences to deal with suspected cross-contamination and a sequencing artifact. A later analysis calculated a clonal expansion index for each public chain from normalized within-repertoire ranks of inferred template counts. A later analysis computed generation probabilities with a VDJ recombination model fitted to out-of-frame rearrangements, and checked the results against IGoR. In a later analysis, hypergeometric tests were used to score TCR-TCR, TCR-HLA and TCR-CMV co-occurrence, with a repertoire-size bias correction applied to TCR pairs. A later analysis estimated false discovery rates by permuting HLA or CMV assignments 20 times. In a later analysis, co-occurring TCRs were grouped using DBSCAN, with TCRdist sequence similarity added in when clustering inside HLA-allele-positive subsets. Repertoires with fewer than 30,000 or more than 120,000 public chains were left out of co-occurrence clustering, as were a handful of repertoires with anomalous nucleotide sharing. TCRdb stores this immuneACCESS table with in-frame sequences only. Part of the clones is absent; in the studies checked, under half of the shortfall reflects unresolved V genes, and no reason is known for the rest. V, J and clone size were drawn from that table, and D and trimming were deduced from the DNA. The sample data list 100,000 to 150,000 clones, and roughly four fifths of these were observed just once. The ten largest clones represent 2.7% of the sample.

The cohort comprised 550 to 700 healthy bone marrow donors. All cohort members were sampled while nominally healthy, although unrecorded immune exposures were likely present. The donor tested CMV seronegative and was one of the 352 seronegative cohort members. A peripheral blood sample was collected from each donor, and TCR beta sequencing was performed on peripheral blood mononuclear cells. Genomic DNA was extracted from the blood cell samples with the Qiagen DNeasy Blood Extraction Kit. The CDR3 goes from the cysteine to the phenylalanine over 15 residues. Left in the record is the CDR3 DNA by itself, 45 bases read in frame from the first base. Sequences LNHNV (CDR1) and YYDKDF (CDR2) are obtained from the germline V gene (reference sequence). V is trimmed back by 11 bases and J by 6 bases, and the junction contains 15 bases that no gene match accounts for.

The specimen sequenced was PBMCs. Recombination connected TRBV15 to TRBJ2-1; 8 of the junction bases match TRBD2. This sequence originates from a boy aged 2 to 10 in good health and CMV-seronegative. The nucleotide sequence reads TGTGCCTCGGGGAGACTAGCGAGAGGAGGCAATGAGCAGTTCTTC. This codes for CASGRLARGGNEQFF.